The 24 T cell receptor beta chains reported below all come from one sample, sequenced in a study of regulatory T cells in long-lasting Graves disease. TCR beta libraries were built with iRepertoire HTBI primers and Arm-PCR of CDR3 regions. One entry per CDR3 protein results from TCRdb running MiXCR on the multiplex PCR reads. The sample includes 400,000 to 550,000 distinct CDR3 sequences, about 15% of them seen just once. This sample's time point: newly diagnosed GD, antithyroid drugs for less than 3 months. PBMC RNA served as the TCR library source. The same data also went into a second study, on T cells in Graves' hyperthyroidism and ophthalmopathy.

Sequencing was performed on peripheral blood mononuclear cells (PBMCs), taken at new diagnosis, from a patient treated with antithyroid drugs. The source is a woman between 25 and 40 years old with Graves disease.

V gene TRBV6-9 combines with J gene TRBJ1-6, with D possibly TRBD1 on 5 matching bases. The germline gives CDR1 MNHGY, CDR2 SVAAGI. Trimming shortened V by 2 bases and J by 10 bases, and 24 bases separated the two germline ends. CDR3 length equals 18 residues. CDR3 sequence: CASSYGTVGLGMVSPLHF. The CDR3, as DNA: TGTGCCAGCAGTTATGGTACGGTGGGGCTCGGGATGGTCTCACCCCTCCACTTT.

Remarks on this clonotype: At one end the junction does not follow the germline gene, possibly because of a read error. The CDR3 loop reads CASSPLIDEQSF. The CDR3 bases are TGTGCCAGCTCACCACTCATAGACGAGCAGTCCTTC. This chain links TRBV18 with TRBJ2-4; D gene ambiguous. This CDR3 region has 12 residues. Germline CDR1 is KGHSH and CDR2 is LQKENI.

The chain employs TRBV9 and TRBJ2-7; D is possibly TRBD1 or TRBD2 (5 bases each). The CDR3 is made up of 18 amino acids. The V end lost 0 bases, the J end lost 3 bases, and 22 bases lay between the germline ends. Germline CDR1 is SGDLS and CDR2 is YYNGEE. In DNA form, the CDR3 reads TGTGCCAGCAGCGTAGCCCCCTTGGGGCGGTCGAGGGTCTACGAGCAGTACTTC. Translation gives CASSVAPLGRSRVYEQYF.

This sequence joins TRBV7-9 and TRBJ2-1, with no clear D. V dropped 1 base and J dropped 13 bases, with 11 bases sitting between them. Looked up from germline, CDR1 is SEHNR and CDR2 is FQNEAQ (reference sequence). The CDR3 sequence is 12 residues long. The CDR3 protein is CASSLDDPDQFF. CDR3 sequence (DNA): TGTGCCAGCAGCTTAGATGATCCTGACCAGTTCTTC.

This chain links TRBV25-1 with TRBJ1-5, with 8 bases lining up with TRBD1. The germline CDR1 and CDR2 sequences are MGHDK and SYGVNS. The CDR3 has 14 amino acids. V lost 4 bases and J lost 5; bases outside the gene matches: 4. CDR3 residues: CASSGQGAYQPQHF. As DNA, the CDR3 is TGTGCCAGCAGTGGCCAGGGGGCCTATCAGCCCCAGCATTTT. The full variable domain, completed using reference TRBV25-1 and TRBJ1-5, is EADIYQTPRYLVIGTGKKITLECSQTMGHDKMYWYQQDPGMELHLIHYSYGVNSTEKGDLSSESTVSRIRTEHFPLTLESARPSHTSQYLCASSGQGAYQPQHFGDGTRLSIL.

The chain is built from TRBV20-1 and TRBJ2-1, with unresolved D. The DNA matches TRBJ2-5 better at its end, which makes the J call doubtful. Germline values: CDR1 DFQATT, CDR2 SNEGSKA (reference sequence). CDR3 length: 11 amino acids. In nucleotides, the CDR3 is TGCAGTGCCCGGACGGAAGAGACCCAGTACTTC. Its protein product is CSARTEETQYF.

The chain employs TRBV7-6 and TRBJ2-2, with unresolved D. Germline CDR1 and CDR2: SGHVS and FNYEAQ. There are 13 residues in the CDR3. Trimming took off 2 bases at V and 5 bases at J, with 6 bases between the two ends. The CDR3 DNA is TGTGCCAGCAGCTTAATCTTGACCGGGGAGCTGTTTTTT. This translates into CASSLILTGELFF. Full variable domain (rest looked up from reference TRBV7-6 and TRBJ2-2): GAGVSQSPRYKVTKRGQDVALRCDPISGHVSLYWYRQALGQGPEFLTYFNYEAQQDKSGLPNDRFSAERPEGSISTLTIQRTEQRDSAMYRCASSLILTGELFFGEGSRLTVL.

This clonotype was detected only a few times. This sequence joins TRBV20-1 and TRBJ1-1; TRBD1 is a possible D gene (5 bases). CDR1 DFQATT and CDR2 SNEGSKA come from the germline V gene (reference sequence). The CDR3 is 15 amino acids. With 6 bases removed from V and 3 bases from J, the gap between germline ends came to 20 bases. The CDR3: CSAQTTDTQHTEAFF. For the CDR3, the DNA is TGCAGTGCGCAAACAACGGACACTCAACACACTGAAGCTTTCTTT.

This clonotype appeared many times. The chain is built from TRBV7-9 and TRBJ1-1, with D unresolved. Germline values: CDR1 SEHNR, CDR2 FQNEAQ (reference sequence). The CDR3 has 15 amino acids. Trimming removed 5 bases from V and 1 base from J, with 14 bases in between. The DNA for the CDR3 is TGTGCCAGCAGCCTCCCGGGGTTGGCGAACACTGAAGCTTTCTTT. Translated, it gives CASSLPGLANTEAFF.

Ten or more counts support this clonotype. CDR3 DNA: TGTGCCAGCAGTCGATTAAACAGGGGCAACCTAGGCACAGATACGCAGTATTTT. Protein: CASSRLNRGNLGTDTQYF. The chain links TRBV12-3 or TRBV12-4 to TRBJ2-3; 7 bases match TRBD1. The ends lost 5 bases at V and 1 base at J; junction bases unmatched: 15. The CDR3 runs 18 residues.

This clonotype was found many times. The V gene is TRBV12-3 or TRBV12-4, the J gene TRBJ2-2, with a tentative D call TRBD1 (6 bases). V was clipped by 6 bases and J by 4 bases, with 9 bases between them. The CDR3 totals 13 residues. The DNA for the CDR3 is TGTGCCAGCAGCCTACAGGGCACCGGGGAGCTGTTTTTT. Translated: CASSLQGTGELFF.

At least ten counts were recorded for this clonotype. The chain has TRBV30 and TRBJ2-1, with 7 nucleotides matching TRBD2. With V trimmed by 5 bases and J by 5 bases, 0 bases remained unmatched. The length of the CDR3 is 11 residues. From germline, CDR1 is GTSNPN and CDR2 SVGIG (reference sequence). The CDR3 here is CAWGTNNEQFF. CDR3 sequence (DNA): TGTGCCTGGGGGACTAACAATGAGCAGTTCTTC.

The V and J genes are TRBV6-6 and TRBJ2-1; weak D call: TRBD2 (6 bases). The germline V gene encodes CDR1 MNHNY and CDR2 SVGAGI (reference sequence). Trimming cost V 0 bases and J 9 bases, with 15 bases left between them. CDR3 size: 15 residues. The CDR3 reads CASSYSTVQLAEQFF. CDR3 DNA sequence: TGTGCCAGCAGTTACTCGACTGTTCAACTAGCTGAGCAGTTCTTC.

This clonotype has just a few counts. The rearrangement uses TRBV9 and TRBJ2-7, with TRBD1 matching 8 bases. Losses at the gene ends were 3 bases for V and 4 bases for J; bases not matched to a gene: 6. In germline, CDR1 is SGDLS, CDR2 YYNGEE. The CDR3 spans 14 residues. This chain's CDR3 is CASSATGVNYEQYF. In DNA, the CDR3 is TGTGCCAGCAGCGCGACAGGGGTTAATTACGAGCAGTACTTC. Together with reference TRBV9 and TRBJ2-7, the CDR3 gives the full variable domain: DSGVTQTPKHLITATGQRVTLRCSPRSGDLSVYWYQQSLDQGLQFLIQYYNGEERAKGNILERFSAQQFPDLHSELNLSSLELGDSALYFCASSATGVNYEQYFGPGTRLTVT.

This chain links TRBV4-1 with TRBJ2-2; D unresolved. The CDR3 runs 13 residues. The germline CDR1 and CDR2 sequences are MGHRA and YSYEKL. The V end lost 6 bases, the J end lost 6 bases, and 11 bases lay between the germline ends. The CDR3 loop reads CASRRTGAGELFF. For the CDR3, the DNA is TGCGCCAGCAGACGAACGGGCGCCGGGGAGCTGTTTTTT.

This clonotype appeared many times. V usage is TRBV10-3 and J usage is TRBJ2-3; TRBD2 matches at 10 bases. Trimming cost V 6 bases and J 4 bases; bases outside gene matches: 10. Per the germline V gene, CDR1 is ENHRY and CDR2 is SYGVKD. This CDR3 spans 16 amino acids. In DNA form, the CDR3 reads TGTGCCATCAGGATCGATATAGCGGGAGGATCAGATACGCAGTATTTT. Translation: CAIRIDIAGGSDTQYF.

Ten or more counts support this clonotype. The rearrangement joins TRBV20-1 to TRBJ2-5; possibly TRBD1 or TRBD2 for D (7 bases each). Germline CDR1 and CDR2: DFQATT and SNEGSKA (reference sequence). Trimming left V 5 bases short and J 7 bases short, with 11 bases between. The CDR3 sequence is 11 residues long. CDR3 loop: CSAPGGATQYF. As DNA, the CDR3 is TGCAGTGCTCCAGGGGGGGCGACCCAGTACTTC.

This sequence joins TRBV11-3 and TRBJ2-1; TRBD2 agrees at 14 bases. The CDR3 totals 16 residues. The J segment lost 7 bases and the V segment lost 5 bases, leaving 7 bases of the junction unmatched. Germline V gene data show CDR1 as SGHNT and CDR2 as YENEEA. CDR3 DNA sequence: TGTGCCAGCAGCGCGGGGACTAGCGGGAGAATTAATGAGCAGTTCTTC. It encodes CASSAGTSGRINEQFF.

This chain joins TRBV13 and TRBJ1-6, with D possibly being TRBD1 (5 bases). The CDR3 loop spans 15 amino acids. CDR1 is PRHDT and CDR2 is FYEKMQ in the germline V gene (reference sequence). V lost 6 bases and J 7 bases, leaving 16 bases between the germline ends. The CDR3 reads CASRADPRGNSPLHF. CDR3 DNA sequence: TGTGCCAGCAGGGCCGACCCAAGGGGAAATTCACCCCTCCACTTT.

This clonotype showed up just a few times. The J gene is TRBJ2-4, the V gene TRBV7-2; TRBD1 matches 8 bases. This CDR3 is 13 amino acids long. The V segment lost 3 bases and the J segment 6 bases; nucleotides outside the gene matches: 1. The germline CDR1 and CDR2 sequences are SGHTA and FQGNSA. The CDR3 loop reads CASSFRGLNIQYF. The CDR3 DNA is TGTGCCAGCAGCTTCAGGGGGCTAAACATTCAGTACTTC.

With respect to this clonotype: A single base separates this from a much larger clone, so it may be a read error. This is likely a read error, given that the CDR3 carries no conserved phenylalanine or tryptophan at its end. This sequence joins TRBV28 and TRBJ2-7; tentative D call: TRBD1 (5 bases). This CDR3 spans 15 amino acids. V was clipped by 4 bases and J by 2 bases, with 15 bases between them. Per the germline V gene, CDR1 is MDHEN and CDR2 is SYDVKM. CDR3 residues: CASSSTGRVTYEQYS. CDR3 sequence (DNA): TGTGCCAGCAGTTCCACGGGCAGGGTCACCTACGAGCAGTACTCC.

In its sample, this clonotype was seen many times. CDR3 bases: TGTGCCAGCTCACCACTACAGGGGGCAAGTGAGACCCAGTACTTC. Its translation is CASSPLQGASETQYF. This chain joins TRBV18 and TRBJ2-5, with TRBD1 matching 9 bases. The CDR3 loop spans 15 amino acids. The ends lost 1 base at V and 5 bases at J; junction bases unmatched: 5. Germline V gene sequence: CDR1 KGHSH, CDR2 LQKENI.

In this sample, this clonotype turned up many times. The genes are TRBV12-3 or TRBV12-4 and TRBJ2-5, with D perhaps matching TRBD2 (5 bases). The V and J ends lost 1 base and 6 bases respectively, with 12 bases between them. This CDR3 region has 14 residues. DNA of the CDR3: TGTGCCAGCAGTTTAGATAGCGTGGGGAAGACCCAGTACTTC. It is translated as CASSLDSVGKTQYF.

In its sample, this clonotype was seen a few times. The chain joins TRBV25-1 to TRBJ2-5; D is unresolved. CDR1 and CDR2 from the germline V gene are MGHDK and SYGVNS. The CDR3 spans 14 residues. V was pared by 0 bases and J by 3 bases, with 8 bases between. Here the CDR3 DNA reads TGTGCCAGCAGTGAATATGCTGGGGAAGAGACCCAGTACTTC. Translation gives CASSEYAGEETQYF.